This entry lists 26 T cell receptor beta chains sequenced from one sample in a study of Graves' ophthalmopathy and Graves' hyperthyroidism. RNA transcripts were the template, and TCR beta CDR3 regions were amplified from them. First-round RT-PCR relied on HTBI primers, and a second-round multiplex PCR came next. TCRdb recomputed calls from the multiplex PCR reads with MiXCR, one row per CDR3 protein. The sample gives approximately 500,000 distinct CDR3 sequences, about an eighth of which show up once; about 10% is in the top ten. Sequencing used blood. These receptors were collected from a woman aged 25-40 years with Graves' ophthalmopathy.

Ten or more counts support this clonotype. This chain uses TRBV2 with TRBJ2-5; D not certain. The CDR3 sequence is 12 residues long. V shed 4 bases and J shed 2 bases, with 5 bases lying between them. Germline V CDR1 and CDR2: SNHLY, FYNNEI. The CDR3 bases are TGTGCCAGCAGTGGTGGTCAAGAGACCCAGTACTTC. It encodes CASSGGQETQYF.

The gene calls are TRBV20-1 and TRBJ1-6, with D uncertain. Germline V lookup: CDR1 DFQATT, CDR2 SNEGSKA (reference sequence). The length of the CDR3 is 11 residues. The ends were cut back, 3 bases at V and 13 bases at J, with 10 bases in the middle. The CDR3 region is CSARVGGPLHF. The CDR3 bases are TGCAGTGCTAGGGTTGGTGGGCCCCTCCACTTT.

This clonotype was observed at least ten times. The chain links TRBV11-2 to TRBJ1-1, with a tentative D call TRBD1 (6 bases). V dropped 5 bases and J dropped 0 bases, with 19 bases sitting between them. This CDR3 has 17 residues. CDR1 is SGHAT and CDR2 is FQNNGV in the germline V gene. The CDR3 here is CASSRQAPRQLNTEAFF. CDR3 bases: TGTGCCAGCAGCCGACAGGCACCCCGGCAACTGAACACTGAAGCTTTCTTT.

This clonotype was detected many times. This chain uses TRBV7-2 with TRBJ1-5; D not resolved. Trimming took off 5 bases at V and 1 base at J, with 12 bases between the two ends. The germline V gene encodes CDR1 SGHTA and CDR2 FQGNSA. The CDR3 length is 15 residues. The CDR3 here is CASSPSDGSNQPQHF. The CDR3 coding sequence is TGTGCCAGCAGCCCATCGGACGGGAGCAATCAGCCCCAGCATTTT.

This clonotype appeared many times. The rearrangement joins TRBV12-3 or TRBV12-4 to TRBJ1-1; D perhaps matches TRBD1 (6 bases). Trimming stripped 2 bases from V and 7 bases from J, with 23 bases between. The CDR3 has 17 residues. The CDR3 region has the DNA TGTGCCAGCAGTTTAAGAGGAGGGGGTAGGGAGGTGGGTGAAGCTTTCTTT. Translated: CASSLRGGGREVGEAFF.

V is TRBV28 and J is TRBJ1-5; D gene unclear. The V and J ends lost 4 bases and 4 bases respectively, with 14 bases between them. The CDR3 totals 15 residues. Germline V CDR1 and CDR2: MDHEN, SYDVKM. The CDR3 DNA reads TGTGCCAGCAGTTCACCCAGGCGGTTTAATCAGCCCCAGCATTTT. Its protein product is CASSSPRRFNQPQHF.

As regards this clonotype: This may be a read error: a much more frequent sequence differs by one nucleotide. The V and J genes are TRBV30 and TRBJ1-1; possibly TRBD1 for D (5 bases). Germline V gene data show CDR1 as GTSNPN and CDR2 as SVGIG (reference sequence). The CDR3 extends over 13 amino acids. The CDR3 sequence is CACQGTPNTEALF. CDR3 DNA: TGTGCCTGTCAAGGGACCCCGAACACTGAAGCTCTCTTT.

The rearrangement links TRBV4-1 to TRBJ1-1; 7 positions match TRBD1. The CDR3 has 18 residues. J lost 4 bases, V lost 1 base, and 15 bases had no gene match. CDR1 MGHRA and CDR2 YSYEKL come from the germline V gene. The CDR3 nucleotides read TGCGCCAGCAGCCAAGTTCCGGGACAGCTTTTCAGGGGCACTGAAGCTTTCTTT. It translates to CASSQVPGQLFRGTEAFF.

This clonotype was picked up many times. The chain links TRBV18 to TRBJ2-7, with TRBD1 identical over 7 bases. Germline values: CDR1 KGHSH, CDR2 LQKENI. This CDR3 region has 15 residues. With V trimmed by 3 bases and J by 6 bases, 11 bases remained unmatched. CDR3 sequence: CASSPRQGRSGEQYF. The CDR3 bases are TGTGCCAGCTCACCGCGACAGGGACGGTCGGGCGAGCAGTACTTC.

This clonotype was seen ten or more times. The genes are TRBV9 and TRBJ2-2; no clear D gene. The CDR3 runs 16 residues. The germline CDR1 and CDR2 sequences are SGDLS and YYNGEE. V lost 0 bases, J lost 3 bases, and 12 bases lay in between. The CDR3: CASSVGSALDTGELFF. The CDR3 DNA reads as TGTGCCAGCAGCGTAGGGAGTGCGCTGGACACCGGGGAGCTGTTTTTT.

This clonotype was detected many times. The rearrangement links TRBV5-1 to TRBJ1-2; 7 bases line up with TRBD1. The CDR3 contains 13 residues. J lost 14 bases, V lost 4 bases, and 14 bases had no gene match. Germline loops: CDR1 SGHRS, CDR2 YFSETQ. DNA of the CDR3: TGCGCCAGCAGCACTGACAGGGCGGACGTGGAAACCTTC. Translation gives CASSTDRADVETF.

This clonotype was observed at least ten times. This sequence joins TRBV27 and TRBJ2-5; D is perhaps TRBD2 (6 bases). This CDR3 comprises 15 residues. Germline CDR1 MNHEY, CDR2 SMNVEV (reference sequence). With 2 bases removed from V and 5 bases from J, the gap between germline ends came to 15 bases. CDR3 sequence (DNA): TGTGCCAGCAGTTTAGGGCTGACTAGAGTGGAGACCCAGTACTTC. Translated: CASSLGLTRVETQYF.

In this sample, this clonotype turned up many times. The V and J genes are TRBV6-1 and TRBJ2-7; 9 bases fit TRBD1. Per the germline V gene, CDR1 is MNHNS and CDR2 is SASEGT. Trimming cost V 1 base and J 4 bases; bases outside gene matches: 5. This CDR3 comprises 15 residues. The CDR3 loop is CASSEVNRGLYEQYF. CDR3 DNA sequence: TGTGCCAGCAGTGAAGTTAACAGGGGGCTGTACGAGCAGTACTTC.

This clonotype was detected many times. The J gene is TRBJ1-2, the V gene TRBV11-2; possibly TRBD1 for D (6 bases). CDR3 length equals 15 residues. Germline CDR1 SGHAT, CDR2 FQNNGV. V lost 5 bases and J 4 bases, leaving 17 bases between the germline ends. As DNA, the CDR3 is TGTGCCAGCAGCGGAGGGACCAGGGGCGGCTATGGCTACACCTTC. Translated, it gives CASSGGTRGGYGYTF.

This clonotype showed up many times. V usage is TRBV6-4 and J usage is TRBJ1-3, with D hard to call. This CDR3 is built from 11 residues. The V and J ends lost 2 bases and 8 bases respectively, with 4 bases between them. Looked up from germline, CDR1 is MRHNA and CDR2 is SNTAGT. In DNA form, the CDR3 reads TGTGCCAGCAGTGACGGGTACACCATATATTTT. Translated, it gives CASSDGYTIYF.

This clonotype showed up many times. One end of the junction does not line up with germline, which may come from a read error. The gene calls are TRBV6-2 or TRBV6-3 and TRBJ2-2; tentative D call: TRBD2 (5 bases). Germline-derived CDR1 and CDR2 are MNHEY and SVGEGT. This CDR3 has 12 residues. The CDR3 sequence is CASSYGAGEPFF. DNA for the CDR3: TGTGCCAGCAGTTACGGCGCCGGGGAGCCGTTTTTT.

This clonotype was counted at least ten times. The chain employs TRBV28 and TRBJ1-2; TRBD1 might be the D (5 bases). V lost 5 bases and J 8 bases, leaving 15 bases between the germline ends. The CDR3 consists of 13 residues. Germline lookup yields CDR1 MDHEN and CDR2 SYDVKM. CDR3 region: CASSGHPRGGYTF. The DNA for the CDR3 is TGTGCCAGCAGTGGACATCCCAGAGGGGGCTACACCTTC.

This clonotype showed up many times. The DNA of the CDR3 is TGTGCCAGCAGTGAAGACAGCTATGGCTACACCTTC. Its translation: CASSEDSYGYTF. This chain joins TRBV6-1 and TRBJ1-2; D is uncertain. From germline, CDR1 is MNHNS and CDR2 SASEGT. V lost 1 base and J 4 bases, leaving 4 bases between the germline ends. This CDR3 comprises 12 residues.

The sample holds many counts of this clonotype. The rearrangement uses TRBV5-1 and TRBJ1-2; no firm D call. CDR3 length: 15 residues. In germline, CDR1 is SGHRS, CDR2 YFSETQ. The germline V and J ends were trimmed by 8 bases and 3 bases, with 20 bases remaining between them. CDR3 loop: CASFRWRNRDYGYTF. CDR3 in DNA: TGCGCCAGTTTCCGGTGGCGAAATCGGGACTATGGCTACACCTTC.

Many counts were recorded for this clonotype. The chain recombines TRBV2 with TRBJ1-6; 7 bases are a match to TRBD1. The CDR3 has 14 amino acids. Germline V lookup: CDR1 SNHLY, CDR2 FYNNEI. The ends lost 5 bases at V and 6 bases at J; junction bases unmatched: 4. In DNA, the CDR3 is TGTGCCAGCAGTTCTACAGGGGTTAATTCACCCCTCCACTTT. This gives the protein CASSSTGVNSPLHF. Full variable domain (outside the CDR3, taken from reference TRBV2 and TRBJ1-6): EPEVTQTPSHQVTQMGQEVILRCVPISNHLYFYWYRQILGQKVEFLVSFYNNEISEKSEIFDDQFSVERPDGSNFTLKIRSTKLEDSAMYFCASSSTGVNSPLHFGNGTRLTVT.

To note about this clonotype: At one end the junction does not follow the germline gene, possibly because of a read error. The chain uses TRBV11-1 and TRBJ2-5; no definite D call. The CDR3 length is 12 residues. From germline, CDR1 is SGHAT and CDR2 FQDESV (reference sequence). CDR3 in DNA: TGTCCCAGCAGCTTAGGAGAAGAGACCCAGTACTTC. This translates into CPSSLGEETQYF.

V gene TRBV12-3 or TRBV12-4 combines with J gene TRBJ2-7; 9 bases map to TRBD1. The V segment lost 6 bases and the J segment 4 bases; nucleotides outside the gene matches: 10. CDR3 length equals 15 residues. In DNA form, the CDR3 reads TGTGCCAGCAGAACCGGGACAGGGACCATTTACGAGCAGTACTTC. It encodes CASRTGTGTIYEQYF.

This clonotype was counted only a few times. This chain's CDR3 is CASSFDRDPFYEQYF. CDR3 DNA sequence: TGTGCCAGCAGCTTCGACCGGGACCCCTTCTACGAGCAGTACTTC. The rearrangement joins TRBV7-9 to TRBJ2-7; D assignment may be TRBD1 or TRBD2 (5 bases each). There are 15 residues in the CDR3. Germline V gives CDR1 SEHNR, CDR2 FQNEAQ (reference sequence). Trimming cost V 3 bases and J 3 bases, with 15 bases left between them.

Many counts were recorded for this clonotype. The J gene is TRBJ1-2, the V gene TRBV6-5; tentatively, D is TRBD1 (5 bases). CDR1 MNHEY and CDR2 SVGAGI come from the germline V gene. The CDR3 length is 13 residues. The V gene lost 0 bases and the J gene lost 6 bases, with 8 bases spanning the gap. CDR3 in DNA: TGTGCCAGCAGTTACTCGTCGGGGGATGGCTACACCTTC. Its protein is CASSYSSGDGYTF.

This clonotype was counted at least ten times. The rearrangement links TRBV12-3 or TRBV12-4 to TRBJ1-1; the D gene is possibly TRBD1 (5 bases). Trimming cost V 2 bases and J 2 bases, with 18 bases left between them. The CDR3 extends over 17 amino acids. The CDR3 reads CASSLRPGQPPNTEAFF. CDR3 nucleotides: TGTGCCAGCAGTTTAAGGCCCGGACAACCACCCAACACTGAAGCTTTCTTT.

At least ten counts were recorded for this clonotype. The chain carries TRBV6-1 and TRBJ2-2; D call uncertain. V lost 7 bases to trimming and J lost 7 bases, with 13 bases between them. CDR1 is MNHNS and CDR2 is SASEGT in the germline V gene. CDR3 length equals 13 residues. CDR3 sequence reads: CASNVLESGELFF. CDR3 nucleotides: TGTGCCAGCAATGTCTTAGAGAGCGGGGAGCTGTTTTTT.